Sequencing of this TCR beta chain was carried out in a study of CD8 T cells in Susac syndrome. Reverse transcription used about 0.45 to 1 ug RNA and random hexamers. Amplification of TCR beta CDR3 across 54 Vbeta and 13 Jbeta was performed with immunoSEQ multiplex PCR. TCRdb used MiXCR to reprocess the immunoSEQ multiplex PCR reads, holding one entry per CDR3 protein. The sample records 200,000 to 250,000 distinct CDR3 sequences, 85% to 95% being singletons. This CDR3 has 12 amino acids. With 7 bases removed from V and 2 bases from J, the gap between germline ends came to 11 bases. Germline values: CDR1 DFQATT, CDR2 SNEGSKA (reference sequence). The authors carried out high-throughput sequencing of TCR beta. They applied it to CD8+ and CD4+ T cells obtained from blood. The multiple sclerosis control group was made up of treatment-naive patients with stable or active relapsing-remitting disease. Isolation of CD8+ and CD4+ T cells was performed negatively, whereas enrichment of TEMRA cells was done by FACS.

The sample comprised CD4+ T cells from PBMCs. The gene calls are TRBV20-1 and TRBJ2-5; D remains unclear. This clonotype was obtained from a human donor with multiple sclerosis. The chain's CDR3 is CSVGGPQETQYF. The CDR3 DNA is TGCAGTGTCGGTGGGCCGCAAGAGACCCAGTACTTC.